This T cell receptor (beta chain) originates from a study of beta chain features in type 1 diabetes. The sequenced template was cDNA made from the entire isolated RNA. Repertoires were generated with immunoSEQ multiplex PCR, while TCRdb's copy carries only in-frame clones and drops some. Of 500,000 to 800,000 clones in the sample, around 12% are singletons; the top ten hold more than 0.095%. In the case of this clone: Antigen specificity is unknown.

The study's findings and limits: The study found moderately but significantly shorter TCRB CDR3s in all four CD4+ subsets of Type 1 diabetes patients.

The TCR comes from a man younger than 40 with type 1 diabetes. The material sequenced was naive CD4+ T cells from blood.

CDR3 nucleotides: TGCAGCGTTGAATGGGACAGGGGTTCTGGAGAGCAGTACTTC. This encodes CSVEWDRGSGEQYF. V usage is TRBV29-1 and J usage is TRBJ2-7; 10 bases are shared with TRBD1. V lost 2 bases to trimming and J lost 7 bases; unmatched junction nucleotides: 8. Germline V gene lookup returns CDR1 SQVTM and CDR2 ANQGSEA. The CDR3 contains 14 residues.